This T cell receptor (beta chain) was sequenced for a study of long-term antiretroviral therapy in people with HIV. General observations from the study: Clones that had undergone expansion before ART prevailed in the repertoire throughout all time points.

Assay version v3.0 of immunoSEQ was used, and it was run at survey level. A target of about 35,000-55,000 T-cell genomes per sample was set for sequencing. Here immunoSEQ multiplex PCR was the method, and the copy in TCRdb shows in-frame clones only, minus some. The sample lists under 40,000 clones, around 83% occurring once. There were about 0.95-11 million cryopreserved PBMC in the samples before DNA extraction. A remark on this clone: Its antigen is as yet unknown.

The origin of this receptor is a woman aged 30 to 39 with HIV. This specimen consisted of unsorted PBMCs, obtained just over 2.7 years before starting antiretroviral therapy.

The CDR3 DNA follows: TGTGCCAGCAGCTTATCCGGGGTCACAGATACGCAGTATTTT. It codes for CASSLSGVTDTQYF. The chain carries TRBV11-3 and TRBJ2-3, with a weak D call TRBD2 (5 bases). This CDR3 has 14 amino acids. Trimming left V 2 bases short and J 2 bases short, with 8 bases between. Per germline, CDR1 SGHNT and CDR2 YENEEA.